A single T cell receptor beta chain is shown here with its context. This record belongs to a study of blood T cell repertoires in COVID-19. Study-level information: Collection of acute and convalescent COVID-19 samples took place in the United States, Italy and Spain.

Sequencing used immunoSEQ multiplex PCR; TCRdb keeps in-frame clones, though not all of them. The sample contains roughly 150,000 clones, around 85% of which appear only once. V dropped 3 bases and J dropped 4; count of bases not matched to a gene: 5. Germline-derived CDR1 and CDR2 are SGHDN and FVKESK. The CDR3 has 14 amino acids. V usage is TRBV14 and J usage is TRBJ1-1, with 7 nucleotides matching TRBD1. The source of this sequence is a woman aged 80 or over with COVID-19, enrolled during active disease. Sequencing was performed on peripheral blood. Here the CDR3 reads CASSHSGQATEAFF. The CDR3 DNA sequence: TGTGCCAGCAGCCATAGCGGACAGGCCACTGAAGCTTTCTTT.